The 23 T cell receptor beta chains reported below all come from one sample, sequenced in a study of CD8+ T cells in alopecia areata. cDNA prepared by RNA extraction and subsequent reverse transcription served as the template for sequencing. Clones were read by immunoSEQ multiplex PCR, and TCRdb kept only the in-frame ones, dropping some. Of over 120,000 clones listed, 51% are singletons. The sample was CD4+ T cells sorted from blood, taken at week 0. These receptors were collected from a human donor with alopecia areata.

This clone has ten or more counts. This chain joins TRBV14 and TRBJ2-3, with D possibly TRBD2 on 6 matching bases. Germline assignment: CDR1 SGHDN and CDR2 FVKESK. Trimming shortened V by 5 bases and J by 1 base, and 19 bases separated the two germline ends. This CDR3 has 17 amino acids. CDR3 protein: CASSWTRRAVGTDTQYF. CDR3 in DNA: TGTGCCAGCAGCTGGACCAGGAGGGCGGTGGGCACAGATACGCAGTATTTT.

The chain carries TRBV29-1 and TRBJ1-2; D gene ambiguous. The CDR3 has 11 residues. Germline loops: CDR1 SQVTM, CDR2 ANQGSEA. Trimming removed 2 bases at V and 8 bases at J, with 9 bases between. The CDR3 spells CSVEIGNGYTF. The CDR3 DNA sequence: TGCAGCGTTGAAATAGGGAACGGCTACACCTTC.

CDR3 residues: CASSLSGSGRLDEQFF. The DNA for the CDR3 is TGCGCCAGCAGCCTCTCGGGTAGCGGGAGGTTGGATGAGCAGTTCTTC. The chain is built from TRBV4-1 and TRBJ2-1; the match to TRBD2 covers 10 bases. This CDR3 is 16 amino acids long. With 4 bases clipped from V and 8 bases from J, the junction kept 11 bases outside the gene matches. Per germline, CDR1 MGHRA and CDR2 YSYEKL.

This clone was counted a few times. V and J are TRBV10-3 and TRBJ2-3; D is unclear. CDR1 is ENHRY, CDR2 SYGVKD, per germline. V gave up 10 bases and J gave up 7 bases, with 12 bases separating them. The length of the CDR3 is 11 residues. As DNA, the CDR3 is TGTGCCACCGAGGTGCGGAATACGCAGTATTTT. Translating it yields CATEVRNTQYF.

The chain is built from TRBV23-1 and TRBJ2-1; tentatively, D is TRBD1 or TRBD2 (5 bases each). TRBV23-1 is recorded as an ORF, its role being uncertain. Trimming cost V 0 bases and J 5 bases, with 14 bases left between them. The CDR3 loop spans 16 amino acids. CDR3 coding DNA: TGCGCCAGCAGTCAATCGTGGGGGTTGGGCAACAATGAGCAGTTCTTC. Its protein is CASSQSWGLGNNEQFF.

The chain couples TRBV5-4 to TRBJ2-5, with 12 bases matching TRBD2. CDR3 length: 17 residues. CDR1 and CDR2 from the germline V gene are SGHNT and YYREEE (reference sequence). V gave up 0 bases and J gave up 2 bases; unmatched junction bases: 5. The CDR3, as DNA: TGTGCCAGCAGCTTGGAGACTAGCGGGAGTTGGCAAGAGACCCAGTACTTC. Encoded protein: CASSLETSGSWQETQYF.

This rearrangement joins TRBV7-6 to TRBJ2-3, with 11 positions matching TRBD1. This CDR3 is 15 amino acids long. Trimming took 5 bases from V and 4 from J; bases not matched to a gene: 5. The germline CDR1 and CDR2 sequences are SGHVS and FNYEAQ. CDR3 sequence reads: CASSLGTGGADTQYF. CDR3 in DNA: TGTGCCAGCAGCCTTGGGACAGGGGGGGCAGATACGCAGTATTTT.

The rearrangement joins TRBV4-2 to TRBJ2-5; TRBD2 aligns across 13 bases. V gave up 4 bases and J gave up 3 bases; unmatched junction bases: 2. CDR1 and CDR2 (germline): LGHNA, YNFKEQ. The CDR3 runs to 15 residues. CDR3 sequence (DNA): TGTGCCAGCAGCCGGACTAGCGGGGGAGAAGAGACCCAGTACTTC. It encodes CASSRTSGGEETQYF.

The chain carries TRBV28 and TRBJ2-7; D is ambiguous. This CDR3 is built from 12 residues. V lost 3 bases and J 8 bases, leaving 11 bases between the germline ends. CDR1 MDHEN and CDR2 SYDVKM come from the germline V gene. DNA for the CDR3: TGTGCCAGCAGTTTTATGACTTACCAGCAGTACTTC. It codes for CASSFMTYQQYF. The variable domain in full, with the rest retrieved from reference TRBV28 and TRBJ2-7, is DVKVTQSSRYLVKRTGEKVFLECVQDMDHENMFWYRQDPGLGLRLIYFSYDVKMKEKGDIPEGYSVSREKKERFSLILESASTNQTSMYLCASSFMTYQQYFGPGTRLTVT.

The chain is built from TRBV14 and TRBJ2-7; D remains ambiguous. With 5 bases removed from V and 2 bases from J, the gap between germline ends came to 13 bases. Germline CDR1 and CDR2: SGHDN and FVKESK. This CDR3 contains 14 residues. Written as DNA, the CDR3 is TGTGCCAGCAGCGATACATACCCACCCTACGAGCAGTACTTC. Protein: CASSDTYPPYEQYF.

J is TRBJ1-4 and V is TRBV29-1, with 10 bases fitting TRBD1. This CDR3 is built from 16 residues. With V trimmed by 1 base and J by 3 bases, 5 bases remained unmatched. Per germline, CDR1 SQVTM and CDR2 ANQGSEA. The CDR3 nucleotides read TGCAGCGTTGAAGGGGACAGGGGTTTTTCTAATGAAAAACTGTTTTTT. Its translation: CSVEGDRGFSNEKLFF.

This clone showed up just a few times. The chain combines TRBV27 with TRBJ1-1; 7 nucleotides match TRBD1. V dropped 5 bases and J dropped 0; count of bases not matched to a gene: 3. CDR3 size: 14 residues. Germline CDR1 is MNHEY and CDR2 is SMNVEV (reference sequence). The chain's CDR3 is CASSEGQMNTEAFF. In nucleotides, the CDR3 is TGTGCCAGCAGTGAGGGACAGATGAACACTGAAGCTTTCTTT.

The V and J genes are TRBV28 and TRBJ1-6; 7 bases are a match to TRBD1. V was clipped by 4 bases and J by 6 bases; unmatched bases: 3. In germline, CDR1 is MDHEN, CDR2 SYDVKM. The length of the CDR3 is 14 residues. CDR3 protein: CASSSGGSNSPLHF. The CDR3 DNA follows: TGTGCCAGCAGTTCAGGGGGAAGTAATTCACCCCTCCACTTT.

V is TRBV15 and J is TRBJ2-1; 7 positions match TRBD2. Trimming at V came to 1 base and at J to 7 bases, leaving 10 bases not matched to a gene. Per the germline V gene, CDR1 is LNHNV and CDR2 is YYDKDF (reference sequence). The CDR3 totals 16 residues. The CDR3 region is CATSRGKGLAANEQFF. The CDR3 DNA is TGTGCCACCAGCAGAGGGAAGGGCCTAGCGGCAAATGAGCAGTTCTTC.

V and J are TRBV10-3 and TRBJ2-1, with D uncertain. Germline values: CDR1 ENHRY, CDR2 SYGVKD. V shed 0 bases and J shed 9 bases, with 15 bases lying between them. The CDR3 spans 15 residues. The CDR3 loop is CAISESSSRISEQFF. Written as DNA, the CDR3 is TGTGCCATCAGTGAGTCGAGTTCGAGGATTAGTGAGCAGTTCTTC.

The chain employs TRBV28 and TRBJ2-3; D remains unclear. Germline V lookup: CDR1 MDHEN, CDR2 SYDVKM. Trimming removed 4 bases at V and 4 bases at J, with 6 bases between. This CDR3 has 12 residues. Here the CDR3 reads CASSWWADTQYF. As DNA, the CDR3 is TGTGCCAGCAGTTGGTGGGCAGATACGCAGTATTTT.

The gene calls are TRBV18 and TRBJ2-7; D not resolved. The CDR3 loop spans 14 amino acids. Deletions cut 3 bases from V and 3 bases from J, with 12 bases between. Germline V gene data show CDR1 as KGHSH and CDR2 as LQKENI. The CDR3 is CASSPNWPRYEQYF. The CDR3, as DNA: TGTGCCAGCTCACCGAATTGGCCCCGCTACGAGCAGTACTTC.

This chain connects TRBV7-3 to TRBJ2-1; weak D call: TRBD1 (6 bases). Germline V gives CDR1 SGHTA, CDR2 FQGTGA. CDR3 length: 13 amino acids. V shed 5 bases and J shed 7 bases, with 12 bases lying between them. This CDR3 reads CASSPGQKNEQFF. CDR3 nucleotides: TGTGCCAGCAGCCCCGGACAGAAAAATGAGCAGTTCTTC.

This clone was detected ten times or more. V is TRBV4-3 and J is TRBJ2-2; maybe TRBD2 (5 bases). The CDR3 runs 15 residues. Germline V gene sequence: CDR1 LGHNA, CDR2 YSLEER. The V end lost 2 bases, the J end lost 4 bases, and 11 bases lay between the germline ends. DNA of the CDR3: TGCGCCAGCAGCCAAACGCGGGCAGGCACCGGGGAGCTGTTTTTT. Residues: CASSQTRAGTGELFF.

The CDR3 here is CAWSVRGRGTGQPQHF. DNA for the CDR3: TGTGCCTGGAGTGTACGGGGCCGGGGAACTGGTCAGCCCCAGCATTTT. The chain has TRBV30 and TRBJ1-5, with D maybe TRBD1 (5 bases). The length of the CDR3 is 16 residues. V was cut by 0 bases and J by 6 bases, with 18 bases left in between. Germline loops: CDR1 GTSNPN, CDR2 SVGIG (reference sequence).

For the CDR3, the DNA is TGCGCCAGCAGCCCTGGGACAGTGAACACTGAAGCTTTCTTT. As protein: CASSPGTVNTEAFF. The chain links TRBV5-1 to TRBJ1-1; 7 bases align to TRBD1. The germline V gene has CDR1 SGHRS and CDR2 YFSETQ. There are 14 residues in the CDR3. Losses at the gene ends were 4 bases for V and 0 bases for J; bases not matched to a gene: 3.

The CDR3 DNA reads as TGTGCCAGCAGCTTCAGGGGGACAAATGAAAAACTGTTTTTT. Amino acids: CASSFRGTNEKLFF. The chain combines TRBV11-2 with TRBJ1-4; TRBD1 matches at 7 bases. Germline V gene lookup returns CDR1 SGHAT and CDR2 FQNNGV. V lost 3 bases, J lost 5 bases, and 3 bases stayed unmatched. This CDR3 has 14 residues.

The chain joins TRBV7-9 to TRBJ2-7; D possibly uses TRBD1 or TRBD2 (5 bases each). This CDR3 has 12 amino acids. Germline CDR1 and CDR2: SEHNR and FQNEAQ (reference sequence). Trimming stripped 5 bases from V and 6 bases from J, with 11 bases between. CDR3 in DNA: TGTGCCAGCAGCCTGGGACCTCCCGAGCAGTACTTC. Translating it yields CASSLGPPEQYF.